This entry lists 28 T cell receptor beta chains sequenced from one sample in a study of shared clonotypes between healthy human individuals. The data were produced by immunoSEQ multiplex PCR, yet TCRdb's version contains in-frame clones alone and is incomplete. The table has around 2,100,000 clones, roughly 94% seen once; the top ten hold around 1%. Naive CD8 isolation took CD45RO-negative cells positively selected for CCR7 and excluded terminally differentiated effector memory CD45RA+ cells. The sequencing sample was made of naive CD8+ T cells sorted from blood. Receptor source: a young man in good health.

This clone was counted once. This chain connects TRBV27 to TRBJ2-1, with 11 bases lining up with TRBD2. The J segment lost 5 bases and the V segment lost 4 bases, leaving 1 base of the junction unmatched. The CDR3 loop spans 14 amino acids. From germline, CDR1 is MNHEY and CDR2 SMNVEV (reference sequence). CDR3 residues: CASSSGLADNEQFF. CDR3 bases: TGTGCCAGCAGTTCGGGACTAGCGGACAATGAGCAGTTCTTC.

This chain joins TRBV7-8 and TRBJ2-2; D possibly corresponds to TRBD1 (6 bases). This CDR3 spans 21 amino acids. Between the trimmed V and J ends, which lost 3 bases and 3 bases, there was a span of 29 bases. CDR1 is SGHVS and CDR2 is FQNEAQ in the germline V gene. CDR3 in DNA: TGTGCCAGCAGCTTCTACCTTTACAGGGAAGGGAGTTTTGCGGACACCGGGGAGCTGTTTTTT. It is translated as CASSFYLYREGSFADTGELFF.

The rearrangement joins TRBV5-6 to TRBJ2-6; D assignment may be TRBD1 or TRBD2 (5 bases each). V shed 1 base and J shed 4 bases, with 9 bases lying between them. The CDR3 spans 15 residues. The germline V gene encodes CDR1 SGHDT and CDR2 YYEEEE. The CDR3, as DNA: TGTGCCAGCAGCTTGTTGGGGGACGGGGCCAACGTCCTGACTTTC. Protein product: CASSLLGDGANVLTF.

The chain combines TRBV6-5 with TRBJ2-2; TRBD1 aligns across 8 bases. After removal of 4 bases from V and 3 bases from J, the junction contained 4 bases not matched to a gene. The CDR3 contains 15 residues. Per the germline V gene, CDR1 is MNHEY and CDR2 is SVGAGI. The CDR3 is CASSFRTGHTGELFF. CDR3 bases: TGTGCCAGCAGTTTCCGGACAGGGCACACCGGGGAGCTGTTTTTT.

The CDR3 loop is CASSFSGGAKNIQYF. The CDR3 DNA sequence: TGTGCCAGCAGCTTTAGCGGGGGAGCCAAAAACATTCAGTACTTC. The V and J genes are TRBV11-2 and TRBJ2-4; 9 nucleotides line up with TRBD2. V lost 3 bases and J lost 0; bases outside the gene matches: 0. The CDR3 is 15 amino acids. CDR1 SGHAT and CDR2 FQNNGV come from the germline V gene. The complete variable domain, with remaining parts taken from reference TRBV11-2 and TRBJ2-4, reads EAGVAQSPRYKIIEKRQSVAFWCNPISGHATLYWYQQILGQGPKLLIQFQNNGVVDDSQLPKDRFSAERLKGVDSTLKIQPAKLEDSAVYLCASSFSGGAKNIQYFGAGTRLSVL.

This clone was picked up a small number of times. The V call is TRBV28, the J call TRBJ1-5, with TRBD1 matching 10 bases. CDR1 MDHEN and CDR2 SYDVKM come from the germline V gene. The junction had 5 bases not matched to a gene; V was cut back by 8 bases and J by 4 bases. This CDR3 is built from 14 residues. The CDR3 DNA reads TGTGCCAGCTGGGGGACAGGGGTTAATCAGCCCCAGCATTTT. Translation: CASWGTGVNQPQHF.

The chain employs TRBV27 and TRBJ2-7, with 9 bases aligning to TRBD1. Germline V lookup: CDR1 MNHEY, CDR2 SMNVEV (reference sequence). CDR3 length equals 13 residues. The V segment lost 6 bases and the J segment 7 bases; nucleotides outside the gene matches: 7. CDR3 DNA sequence: TGTGCCAGCAGAGGGGACAGGGACGGGGAGCAGTACTTC. Its translation: CASRGDRDGEQYF.

This sequence joins TRBV29-1 and TRBJ2-3; 10 bases are a match to TRBD2. The V gene's germline CDR1 is SQVTM and CDR2 ANQGSEA. There are 14 residues in the CDR3. V gave up 7 bases and J gave up 3 bases; unmatched junction bases: 7. DNA of the CDR3: TGCAGCGCTGCCACTAGCGGGGTGACAGATACGCAGTATTTT. This encodes CSAATSGVTDTQYF.

The gene calls are TRBV18 and TRBJ1-4; 11 bases align to TRBD1. Germline V CDR1 and CDR2: KGHSH, LQKENI. This CDR3 has 19 residues. The V gene end was trimmed by 6 bases and the J gene end by 0 bases; junction bases not matched to a gene: 12. The CDR3 DNA follows: TGTGCCAGCTCGGACGGACAGGGGGCGATGATTGCAACTAATGAAAAACTGTTTTTT. The encoded protein is CASSDGQGAMIATNEKLFF.

The rearrangement joins TRBV6-1 to TRBJ1-1, with D hard to call. The CDR3 totals 13 residues. Germline values: CDR1 MNHNS, CDR2 SASEGT. V was trimmed by 7 bases and J by 1 base, leaving 10 bases between them. The CDR3 DNA sequence: TGTGCCAGCATGATAGGGCCGAACACTGAAGCTTTCTTT. This gives the protein CASMIGPNTEAFF.

The V gene is TRBV13, the J gene TRBJ1-4, with TRBD1 identical over 7 bases. CDR1 is PRHDT and CDR2 is FYEKMQ in the germline V gene (reference sequence). V dropped 8 bases and J dropped 6; count of bases not matched to a gene: 6. The CDR3 loop spans 13 amino acids. The CDR3 here is CASGSGGHEKLFF. Here the CDR3 DNA reads TGTGCCAGCGGGTCAGGGGGGCATGAAAAACTGTTTTTT.

This chain joins TRBV6-6 and TRBJ2-7; 7 bases align to TRBD1. Unmatched junction bases numbered 6, after V lost 6 bases and J lost 4 bases. This CDR3 region has 13 residues. In germline, CDR1 is MNHNY, CDR2 SVGAGI (reference sequence). CDR3 protein: CASSTIQGYEQYF. DNA of the CDR3: TGTGCCAGCAGCACCATACAGGGGTACGAGCAGTACTTC.

DNA of the CDR3: TGCAGCGTTGCCCATGTCGGAACCTCCTACGAGCAGTACTTC. Translating gives CSVAHVGTSYEQYF. The rearrangement joins TRBV29-1 to TRBJ2-7, with no clear D. Looked up from germline, CDR1 is SQVTM and CDR2 is ANQGSEA. V was cut by 4 bases and J by 0 bases, with 13 bases left in between. The CDR3 contains 14 residues.

Only one count was recorded for this clone. The chain joins TRBV6-5 to TRBJ2-3, with 9 bases matching TRBD2. CDR1 is MNHEY, CDR2 SVGAGI, per germline. The CDR3 contains 16 residues. V trimming: 0 bases; J trimming: 3 bases; junction bases outside the gene matches: 4. CDR3 in DNA: TGTGCCAGCAGTTACTCCTTAGCGGGAGTTACAGATACGCAGTATTTT. This translates into CASSYSLAGVTDTQYF.

The chain couples TRBV27 to TRBJ2-3, with 8 bases identical to TRBD2. V was pared by 4 bases and J by 6 bases, with 9 bases of the junction left unmatched. CDR3 length equals 15 residues. Per the germline V gene, CDR1 is MNHEY and CDR2 is SMNVEV (reference sequence). CDR3 region: CASSSYTTSADTQYF. DNA of the CDR3: TGTGCCAGCAGTTCCTACACGACTAGCGCGGATACGCAGTATTTT.

The rearrangement links TRBV9 to TRBJ2-3; TRBD2 aligns across 7 bases. Germline V gene sequence: CDR1 SGDLS, CDR2 YYNGEE. This CDR3 spans 17 amino acids. The ends lost 3 bases at V and 2 bases at J; junction bases unmatched: 12. In nucleotides, the CDR3 is TGTGCCAGCAGCGACCCCACCAGGGCGGGGGACACAGATACGCAGTATTTT. It is translated as CASSDPTRAGDTDTQYF.

The V call is TRBV11-2, the J call TRBJ1-4; D is perhaps TRBD1 (6 bases). V was trimmed by 5 bases and J by 7 bases, leaving 14 bases between them. Germline CDR1 and CDR2: SGHAT and FQNNGV. This CDR3 is built from 14 residues. CDR3 protein: CASSPYRVSEKLFF. The CDR3 nucleotides read TGTGCCAGCAGCCCTTACAGGGTTTCTGAAAAACTGTTTTTT.

The V call is TRBV7-9, the J call TRBJ2-7; 8 nucleotides agree with TRBD1. This CDR3 is built from 14 residues. Germline CDR1 is SEHNR and CDR2 is FQNEAQ (reference sequence). After removal of 5 bases from V and 3 bases from J, the junction contained 6 bases not matched to a gene. The CDR3 sequence is CASSVGQDLYEQYF. CDR3 coding DNA: TGTGCCAGCAGCGTGGGACAGGACCTCTACGAGCAGTACTTC. Using reference TRBV7-9 and TRBJ2-7 for the parts outside the CDR3, the full variable domain is DTGVSQNPRHKITKRGQNVTFRCDPISEHNRLYWYRQTLGQGPEFLTYFQNEAQLEKSRLLSDRFSAERPKGSFSTLEIQRTEQGDSAMYLCASSVGQDLYEQYFGPGTRLTVT.

The chain uses TRBV28 and TRBJ2-1, with TRBD1 identical over 8 bases. The junction had 8 bases not matched to a gene; V was cut back by 7 bases and J by 9 bases. CDR1 and CDR2 (germline): MDHEN, SYDVKM. CDR3 length: 13 amino acids. The CDR3: CASTPGGAAEQFF. CDR3 bases: TGTGCCAGCACACCAGGGGGCGCAGCTGAGCAGTTCTTC.

V is TRBV4-1 and J is TRBJ2-2, with D perhaps matching TRBD2 (6 bases). The germline V and J ends were trimmed by 0 bases and 4 bases, with 15 bases remaining between them. Germline lookup yields CDR1 MGHRA and CDR2 YSYEKL. The CDR3 totals 17 residues. The CDR3 sequence: CASSQEIGVRGTGELFF. The CDR3 nucleotides are TGCGCCAGCAGCCAAGAGATTGGGGTGCGGGGCACCGGGGAGCTGTTTTTT.

The V and J genes are TRBV27 and TRBJ2-2; no firm D call. The CDR3 is 13 amino acids. V was cut by 4 bases and J by 1 base, with 4 bases left in between. Germline CDR1 is MNHEY and CDR2 is SMNVEV (reference sequence). CDR3 DNA sequence: TGTGCCAGCAGTTCCTGGAACACCGGGGAGCTGTTTTTT. The encoded protein is CASSSWNTGELFF.

The chain couples TRBV6-5 to TRBJ1-5; 7 bases are shared with TRBD1. After removal of 4 bases from V and 1 base from J, the junction contained 4 bases not matched to a gene. Germline V gene lookup returns CDR1 MNHEY and CDR2 SVGAGI. The CDR3 is 15 residues long. The chain's CDR3 is CASSFTGESNQPQHF. CDR3 bases: TGTGCCAGCAGTTTCACAGGGGAGAGCAATCAGCCCCAGCATTTT.

With regard to this clone: This specimen includes other DNA sequences encoding the same CDR3. This chain uses TRBV5-1 with TRBJ2-7; D is unclear. The V gene's germline CDR1 is SGHRS and CDR2 YFSETQ. CDR3 length: 13 residues. Trimming left V 2 bases short and J 2 bases short, with 8 bases between. This CDR3 is CASSFGGAYEQYF. The CDR3 nucleotides read TGCGCCAGCAGCTTCGGCGGAGCCTACGAGCAGTACTTC.

The chain employs TRBV10-2 and TRBJ2-7, with 8 bases matching TRBD1. CDR1 WSHSY and CDR2 SAAADI come from the germline V gene. V shed 6 bases and J 2 bases; nucleotides not matched to a gene: 3. The length of the CDR3 is 13 residues. The CDR3 is CASSPGQAYEQYF. Written as DNA, the CDR3 is TGCGCCAGCAGCCCGGGACAGGCCTACGAGCAGTACTTC.

This chain connects TRBV5-1 to TRBJ1-2; D may be TRBD1 (5 bases). V was pared by 0 bases and J by 5 bases, with 11 bases between. Per the germline V gene, CDR1 is SGHRS and CDR2 is YFSETQ. This CDR3 is 14 amino acids long. The CDR3 region is CASSLDFGAYGYTF. DNA for the CDR3: TGCGCCAGCAGCTTGGATTTCGGGGCTTATGGCTACACCTTC.

Notes on this clone: A read error may account for a junction end that differs from germline. The chain's CDR3 is CASSFSGATTDTQYF. The CDR3 DNA sequence: TGTGCTAGCAGCTTTTCGGGGGCGACCACAGATACGCAGTATTTT. The chain has TRBV7-7 and TRBJ2-3, with D possibly being TRBD1 or TRBD2 (6 bases each). CDR3 length: 15 amino acids. CDR1 is SSHAT and CDR2 is FNYEAQ in the germline V gene (reference sequence).

V gene TRBV27 combines with J gene TRBJ1-2, with unresolved D. The CDR3 is made up of 14 amino acids. Germline V gene data show CDR1 as MNHEY and CDR2 as SMNVEV (reference sequence). V shed 4 bases and J shed 4 bases, with 13 bases lying between them. The CDR3 DNA is TGTGCCAGCAGTTCCCTCTCAGATCTCTATGGCTACACCTTC. Amino acids: CASSSLSDLYGYTF.

The chain recombines TRBV9 with TRBJ2-3, with 11 bases aligning to TRBD2. In germline, CDR1 is SGDLS, CDR2 YYNGEE. After removal of 0 bases from V and 9 bases from J, the junction contained 9 bases not matched to a gene. The CDR3 covers 16 residues. The CDR3 spells CASSVVPSGGLMTQYF. As DNA, the CDR3 is TGTGCCAGCAGCGTAGTTCCTAGCGGGGGGCTGATGACGCAGTATTTT.